This T cell receptor beta chain was found in a study of blood T cell repertoires in COVID-19 (TCRdb year 2020). The study in broad terms: Collaborator samples came from the United States, Italy and Spain and covered acute and convalescent phases of COVID-19. The prospective study material was composed of cDNA or gDNA derived from T cells, B-cell-depleted T cells, or PBMCs. Subjects who had been exposed to COVID-19, were actively infected with it, or had recovered from it provided the deeply sampled blood TCRbeta repertoires that made up the dataset. The repertoires were made available in a free public database intended to serve as a resource for research on the immune response to SARS-CoV-2. The samples were drawn from the first 160 participants of the ongoing ImmuneRACE study and from 1,254 subjects provided by 6 global collaborators. The sample metadata nearly always contained a de-identified subject ID, COVID-19 status, age in years and sex. Where HLA class I and class II types were available, the types were taken from metadata supplied by the sample provider, not from assay-based typing. Findings and caveats that apply to the study as a whole: Clinical and demographic metadata were provided uncurated, with the amount varying by source and participant.

From a lookup of the germline V gene, CDR1 and CDR2 are LGHNA and YNFKEQ. Trimming at the junction amounts to 1 base on V and 10 bases on J, and the germline ends lie 14 bases apart. The CDR3 measures 15 amino acids from cysteine to phenylalanine. Only the CDR3 portion is preserved as DNA: 45 bases, with reading frame beginning at the first base. As concerns this clone: The clone's antigen remains unknown. Within one base of it there is no much larger clone, and no base qualities were kept.

TCRbeta CDR3 regions were amplified from genomic DNA using the immunoSEQ Assay, a bias-controlled multiplex PCR. Concerning the study's data processing: Within the assay, amplification of reference gene primers was used to estimate how many nucleated cells each sample contained. Sequence reads were collapsed and filtered to measure the absolute abundance of every unique TCRbeta CDR3 rearrangement. For each sample, productive Simpson clonality was calculated as the square root of Simpson's diversity index over productive rearrangements. This immuneACCESS table, as held by TCRdb, lists in-frame sequences with V and J called but not all clones. Of the missing ones, under half trace to an unresolved V gene in checked studies; the others have no known cause. That table is the source of V, J and clone size, and D and trimming were worked out from the DNA. The sample table holds a few hundred thousand clones, of which around 87% were seen once. About 2.1% of the sample rests with the top ten.

Each collaborating institution followed its own protocols to collect whole blood in K2EDTA tubes. For TCRbeta analysis, collaborators shipped samples in one of three forms: frozen whole blood, isolated PBMCs, or DNA extracted from either of those sample types. The sample was peripheral blood. The receptor was derived from a woman aged 45-59 years with acute or convalescent COVID-19. The chain was built from TRBV4-2 and TRBJ1-6, with the identity of the D gene unclear. The DNA is as follows: TGTGCCAGCAGCCAAGGGGCAGGACTAAGCTCACCCCTCCACTTT. Its protein is CASSQGAGLSSPLHF.